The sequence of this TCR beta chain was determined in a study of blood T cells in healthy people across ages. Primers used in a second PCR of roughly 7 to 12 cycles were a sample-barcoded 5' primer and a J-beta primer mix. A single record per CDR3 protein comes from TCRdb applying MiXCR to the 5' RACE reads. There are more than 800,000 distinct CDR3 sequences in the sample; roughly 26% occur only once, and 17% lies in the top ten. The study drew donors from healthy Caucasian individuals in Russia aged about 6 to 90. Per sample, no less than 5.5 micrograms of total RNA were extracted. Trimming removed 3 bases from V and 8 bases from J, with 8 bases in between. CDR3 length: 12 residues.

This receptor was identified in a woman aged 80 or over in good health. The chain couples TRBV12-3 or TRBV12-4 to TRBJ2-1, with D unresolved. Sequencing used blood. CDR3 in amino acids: CASSLNPDEQFF. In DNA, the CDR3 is TGTGCCAGCAGTTTGAACCCGGATGAGCAGTTCTTC.